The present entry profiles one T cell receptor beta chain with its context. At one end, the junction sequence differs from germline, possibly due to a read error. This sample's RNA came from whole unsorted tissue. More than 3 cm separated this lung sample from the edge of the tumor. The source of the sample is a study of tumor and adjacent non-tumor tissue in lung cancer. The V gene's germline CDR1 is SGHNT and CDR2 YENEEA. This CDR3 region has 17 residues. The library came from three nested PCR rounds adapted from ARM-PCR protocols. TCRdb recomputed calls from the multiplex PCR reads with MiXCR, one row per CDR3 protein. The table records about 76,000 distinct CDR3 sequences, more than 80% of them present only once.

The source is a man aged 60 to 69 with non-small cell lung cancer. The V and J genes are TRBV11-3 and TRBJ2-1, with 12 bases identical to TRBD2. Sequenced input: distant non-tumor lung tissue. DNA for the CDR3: TGTGCCAACAGCTTAGATCGACTAGCGGGAGTAGATAATGAACAGTTCTTC. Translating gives CANSLDRLAGVDNEQFF.